Listed here are 8 T cell receptor beta chains from one sample, sequenced in a study of immune heterogeneity within non-small cell lung tumors. Multiplex PCR relied on 32 V and 13 J primers to amplify TCR beta CDR3. One entry per CDR3 protein, called by TCRdb with MiXCR from the multiplex PCR reads. The repertoire holds roughly 20,000 distinct CDR3 sequences, with around 28% as singletons. For each sample, template was roughly 640 ng of bulk tumor genomic DNA. Several biopsies per primary tumor were taken during surgery, spaced as far apart as possible. Each patient presented with untreated, newly diagnosed non-small cell lung cancer and received curative surgery. The sample taken for sequencing was lung tumor tissue. All receptors come from a man aged 35 to 55 with non-small cell lung cancer.

The table lists this clonotype with a few counts. J is TRBJ2-3 and V is TRBV30; TRBD2 aligns across 10 bases. This CDR3 is built from 17 residues. CDR1 and CDR2 (germline): GTSNPN, SVGIG (reference sequence). V was clipped by 1 base and J by 0 bases; unmatched bases: 7. The CDR3: CAWSAYATSGSTDTQYF. In DNA form, the CDR3 reads TGTGCCTGGAGTGCCTATGCGACTAGCGGGAGCACAGATACGCAGTATTTT.

In the case of this clonotype: A clone one base away is much larger, so this may be a read error. The CDR3 spells CSASSLAGATYDQYF. The CDR3 bases are TGCAGTGCTAGCTCCCTAGCGGGCGCGACCTACGATCAGTACTTC. This chain connects TRBV20-1 to TRBJ2-7; TRBD2 matches 8 bases. Germline V gene sequence: CDR1 DFQATT, CDR2 SNEGSKA (reference sequence). The CDR3 loop spans 15 amino acids.

About this clonotype itself: Given a much more abundant clone one base away, this may be a read error. The chain carries TRBV6-2 or TRBV6-3 and TRBJ1-4; no firm D call. V lost 7 bases and J 5 bases, leaving 8 bases between the germline ends. The CDR3 runs to 12 residues. Germline V gives CDR1 MNHEY, CDR2 SVGEGT. CDR3 nucleotide sequence: TGTGCCAGCAACCAACCGAATGAAAAACTGTTTTTT. Encoded protein: CASNQPNEKLFF.

The rearrangement joins TRBV5-1 to TRBJ2-2, with 9 bases matching TRBD2. In germline, CDR1 is SGHRS, CDR2 YFSETQ. The CDR3 extends over 14 amino acids. Losses at the gene ends were 0 bases for V and 6 bases for J; bases not matched to a gene: 0. The CDR3 bases are TGCGCCAGCAGCTTGGGACTAGCGGCCGGGGAGCTGTTTTTT. Translated: CASSLGLAAGELFF.

This clonotype is medium-sized within its sample. The CDR3 loop is CASSPFVQGGYGYTF. The CDR3 coding sequence is TGTGCCAGCAGCCCCTTCGTTCAGGGGGGCTATGGCTACACCTTC. V usage is TRBV3-1 and J usage is TRBJ1-2; 7 positions match TRBD1. The germline V gene encodes CDR1 LGHDT and CDR2 YNNKEL (reference sequence). The CDR3 consists of 15 residues. The V gene end was trimmed by 4 bases and the J gene end by 4 bases; junction bases not matched to a gene: 9.

This clonotype was detected a few times. V gene TRBV6-4 combines with J gene TRBJ1-2, with TRBD1 as a possible D gene (5 bases). The CDR3 has 14 amino acids. The germline V and J ends were trimmed by 0 bases and 7 bases, with 12 bases remaining between them. Germline-derived CDR1 and CDR2 are MRHNA and SNTAGT. CDR3 sequence: CASSDSSGAGGYTF. CDR3 nucleotides: TGTGCCAGCAGTGACTCCTCCGGGGCTGGTGGCTACACCTTC.

This clonotype was seen many times. The J gene is TRBJ2-7, the V gene TRBV11-3, with D possibly matching TRBD2 (5 bases). Germline CDR1 and CDR2: SGHNT and YENEEA. The ends were cut back, 4 bases at V and 2 bases at J, with 9 bases in the middle. CDR3 length: 13 residues. CDR3 region: CASSSGYPYEQYF. DNA for the CDR3: TGTGCCAGCAGCTCGGGGTACCCCTACGAGCAGTACTTC.

Points on this clonotype: A junction end diverges from the germline sequence, so it may reflect a read error. The chain recombines TRBV4-2 with TRBJ2-2; 7 bases fit TRBD2. Germline V lookup: CDR1 LGHNA, CDR2 YNFKEQ. There are 16 residues in the CDR3. For the CDR3, the DNA is TGTGCCAGCACCCAAGAGGGCGGGAGCGTGGTCGGGGAGCTGTTTTTT. Its protein product is CASTQEGGSVVGELFF.